The next 7 T cell receptor beta chains were all read from a single sample in a study of PD-1 blockade in mismatch repair-deficient tumors. Sequencing was performed with immunoSEQ multiplex PCR; in TCRdb, only in-frame clones are kept and a portion is missing. The sample shows approximately 100,000 clones, approximately 80% of them seen only once. This material consisted of peripheral blood, taken approximately 8 months after starting pembrolizumab. The receptors derive from an adult with mismatch repair-deficient cancer.

This sequence joins TRBV6-5 and TRBJ1-1, with TRBD1 matching 7 bases. The trim removed 4 bases at V and 11 bases at J, leaving 10 bases unmatched. CDR1 MNHEY and CDR2 SVGAGI come from the germline V gene. The CDR3 contains 13 residues. DNA of the CDR3: TGTGCCAGCAGTTCAGGGGGAGTTCGTAGGGCTTTCTTT. Translating gives CASSSGGVRRAFF.

The rearrangement links TRBV19 to TRBJ2-5; 8 bases agree with TRBD2. The length of the CDR3 is 16 residues. The V segment lost 8 bases and the J segment 3 bases; nucleotides outside the gene matches: 14. Germline lookup yields CDR1 LNHDA and CDR2 SQIVND (reference sequence). The DNA of the CDR3 is TGTGCCAGTGGGGGGGGGATGACTAGCGCGGAAGAGACCCAGTACTTC. Amino acid sequence: CASGGGMTSAEETQYF.

Many counts were recorded for this clone. This chain uses TRBV7-9 with TRBJ1-1; D ambiguous. CDR3 size: 13 residues. Trimming took 3 bases from V and 10 from J, leaving 15 bases between them. Looked up from germline, CDR1 is SEHNR and CDR2 is FQNEAQ (reference sequence). The CDR3 DNA reads as TGTGCCAGCAGCTTCGACCCAGGAGCCGGAGCTTTCTTT. It encodes CASSFDPGAGAFF.

The gene calls are TRBV19 and TRBJ2-5; D is perhaps TRBD2 (6 bases). Trimming removed 6 bases from V and 4 bases from J, with 18 bases in between. The germline V gene has CDR1 LNHDA and CDR2 SQIVND (reference sequence). The length of the CDR3 is 15 residues. The CDR3, as DNA: TGTGCCAGTAGAGAGATCGGGGGTGTCACAGAGACCCAGTACTTC. Translating gives CASREIGGVTETQYF.

Note on this clone: At the DNA level, this CDR3 is encoded by other sequences in the same sample as well. The chain is built from TRBV7-3 and TRBJ2-3; D perhaps matches TRBD2 (6 bases). V was cut by 0 bases and J by 2 bases, with 9 bases left in between. This CDR3 contains 15 residues. Germline V CDR1 and CDR2: SGHTA, FQGTGA. CDR3 bases: TGTGCCAGCAGCTTAACTAGCGGCCCCACAGATACGCAGTATTTT. Protein sequence: CASSLTSGPTDTQYF.

This chain uses TRBV11-2 with TRBJ2-1; 7 bases are shared with TRBD2. V was pared by 1 base and J by 2 bases, with 2 bases of the junction left unmatched. This CDR3 region has 15 residues. Per germline, CDR1 SGHAT and CDR2 FQNNGV. Written as DNA, the CDR3 is TGTGCCAGCAGCTTAGCGGGAGGAACCTACAATGAGCAGTTCTTC. Translated: CASSLAGGTYNEQFF.

V and J are TRBV6-1 and TRBJ1-1; no clear D. The V end lost 8 bases, the J end lost 1 base, and 8 bases lay between the germline ends. The V gene's germline CDR1 is MNHNS and CDR2 SASEGT. The CDR3 consists of 12 residues. The CDR3 bases are TGTGCCAGCGAACGGGGGAACACTGAAGCTTTCTTT. It codes for CASERGNTEAFF.